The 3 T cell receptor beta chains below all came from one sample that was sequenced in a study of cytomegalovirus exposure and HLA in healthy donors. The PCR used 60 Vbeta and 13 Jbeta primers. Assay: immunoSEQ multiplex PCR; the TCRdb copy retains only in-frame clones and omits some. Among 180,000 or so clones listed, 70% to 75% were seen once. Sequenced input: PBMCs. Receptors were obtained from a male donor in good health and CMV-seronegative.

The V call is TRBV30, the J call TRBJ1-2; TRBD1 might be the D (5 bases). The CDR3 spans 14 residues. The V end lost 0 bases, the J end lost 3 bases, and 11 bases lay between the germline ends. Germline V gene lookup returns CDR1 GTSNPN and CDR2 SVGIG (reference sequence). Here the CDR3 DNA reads TGTGCCTGGAGTGTAAGCGGGGGGTACTATGGCTACACCTTC. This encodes CAWSVSGGYYGYTF.

The CDR3 here is CATSRARTDQETQYF. The CDR3 region has the DNA TGTGCCACCAGCAGGGCTCGGACAGATCAAGAGACCCAGTACTTC. The rearrangement uses TRBV15 and TRBJ2-5, with D tentatively TRBD1 (6 bases). Germline CDR1 reads LNHNV; CDR2 reads YYDKDF (reference sequence). The CDR3 has 15 amino acids. The ends were cut back, 3 bases at V and 2 bases at J, with 13 bases in the middle. Based on the CDR3 plus reference TRBV15 and TRBJ2-5, the full variable domain is DAMVIQNPRYQVTQFGKPVTLSCSQTLNHNVMYWYQQKSSQAPKLLFHYYDKDFNNEADTPDNFQSRRPNTSFCFLDIRSPGLGDTAMYLCATSRARTDQETQYFGPGTRLLVL.

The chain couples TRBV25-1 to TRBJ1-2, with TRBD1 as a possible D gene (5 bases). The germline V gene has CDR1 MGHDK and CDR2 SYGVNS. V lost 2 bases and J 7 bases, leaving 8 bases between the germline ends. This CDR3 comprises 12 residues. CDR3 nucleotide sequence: TGTGCCAGCAGTGAAACAGGTAGTGGCTACACCTTC. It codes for CASSETGSGYTF.